The sequence of this T cell receptor (beta chain) was determined in a study of identical twins. Study-wide points: A cross-sectional statistical analysis, not follow-up of the same donors, supported the conclusions.

This clonotype was detected many times. No antigen is known for it. V was trimmed by 1 base and J by 2 bases, leaving 13 bases between them. Germline V gene lookup returns CDR1 SGHRS and CDR2 YFSETQ. The CDR3 extends over 15 amino acids. TCRdb called the 5' RACE reads again in MiXCR, with one record for every CDR3 protein. This table holds about 210,000 distinct CDR3 sequences, roughly a tenth found once. The specimen sequenced was memory (CD45RO+) T cells sorted from blood. The V call is TRBV5-1, the J call TRBJ2-7, with D possibly TRBD1 on 5 matching bases. This sequence was found in a young woman in good health. The CDR3 bases are TGCGCCAGCAGCTTGCTTGCAGGGCAGACCTACGAGCAGTACTTC. It specifies CASSLLAGQTYEQYF.